This entry is about one T cell receptor beta chain. This CDR3 contains 14 residues. Germline V gene sequence: CDR1 SQVTM, CDR2 ANQGSEA. Unmatched junction bases numbered 1, after V lost 6 bases and J lost 0 bases. These data originate in a study of PD-L1 blockade in urothelial cancer. Study-wide background: The researchers analyzed blood 3 weeks (second dose) and 6 weeks after treatment start.

PCRs were each spiked with synthetic TCR analog templates. Only in-frame clones appear in the TCRdb table, and some are missing; sequencing was by immunoSEQ multiplex PCR. The sample carries under 40,000 clones, 80% to 95% recorded once. Locally advanced or metastatic urothelial carcinoma affected the patients. A total of 1 to 8 samples per patient were collected pretreatment and on-treatment. This clonotype originated in a man in his 70s with urothelial cancer. This chain connects TRBV29-1 to TRBJ2-7, with 14 bases lining up with TRBD2. Sequencing was performed on PBMCs, taken around atezolizumab (anti-PD-L1) treatment. This CDR3 reads CSVGTSGSSYEQYF. CDR3 sequence (DNA): TGCAGCGTCGGGACTAGCGGGAGCTCCTACGAGCAGTACTTC.